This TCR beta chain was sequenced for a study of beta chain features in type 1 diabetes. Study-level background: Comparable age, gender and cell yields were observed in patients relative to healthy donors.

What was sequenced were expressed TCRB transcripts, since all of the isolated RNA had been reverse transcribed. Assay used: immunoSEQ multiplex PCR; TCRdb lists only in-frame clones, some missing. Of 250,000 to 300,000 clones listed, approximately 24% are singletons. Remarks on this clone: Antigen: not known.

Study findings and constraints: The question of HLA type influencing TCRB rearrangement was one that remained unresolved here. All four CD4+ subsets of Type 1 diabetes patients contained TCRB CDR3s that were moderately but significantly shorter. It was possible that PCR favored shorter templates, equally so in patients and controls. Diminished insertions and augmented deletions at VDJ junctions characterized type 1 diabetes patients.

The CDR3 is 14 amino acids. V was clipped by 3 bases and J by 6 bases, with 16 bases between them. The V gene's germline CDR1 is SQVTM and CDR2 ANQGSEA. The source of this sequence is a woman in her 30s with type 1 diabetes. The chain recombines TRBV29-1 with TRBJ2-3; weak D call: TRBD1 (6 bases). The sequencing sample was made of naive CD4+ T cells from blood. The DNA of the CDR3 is TGCAGCGTTGAGCTTCTTGTTGGGGGCGATACGCAGTATTTT. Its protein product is CSVELLVGGDTQYF.